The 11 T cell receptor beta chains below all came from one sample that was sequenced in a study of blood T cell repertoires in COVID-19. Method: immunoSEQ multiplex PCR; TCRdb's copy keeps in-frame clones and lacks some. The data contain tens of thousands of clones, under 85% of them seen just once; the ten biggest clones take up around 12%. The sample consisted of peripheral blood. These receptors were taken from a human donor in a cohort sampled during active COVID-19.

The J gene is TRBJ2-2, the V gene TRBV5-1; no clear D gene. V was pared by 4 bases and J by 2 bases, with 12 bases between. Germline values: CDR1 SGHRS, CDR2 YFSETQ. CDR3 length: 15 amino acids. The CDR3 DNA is TGCGCCAGCAGCCCCACAGAGACCAACACCGGGGAGCTGTTTTTT. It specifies CASSPTETNTGELFF.

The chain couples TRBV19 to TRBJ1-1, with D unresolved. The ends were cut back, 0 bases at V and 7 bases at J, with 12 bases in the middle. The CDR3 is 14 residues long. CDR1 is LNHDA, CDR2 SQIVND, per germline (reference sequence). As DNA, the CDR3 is TGTGCCAGTAGTATAGATGATCGAGGGAGTGAAGCTTTCTTT. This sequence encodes CASSIDDRGSEAFF.

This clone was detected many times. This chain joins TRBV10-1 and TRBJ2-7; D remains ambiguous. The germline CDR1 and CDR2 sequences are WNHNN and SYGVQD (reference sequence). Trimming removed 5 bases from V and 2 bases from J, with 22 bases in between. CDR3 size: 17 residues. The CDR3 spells CASSRTAPTRQPYEQYF. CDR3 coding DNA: TGCGCCAGCAGTCGCACCGCTCCGACGCGGCAGCCCTACGAGCAGTACTTC.

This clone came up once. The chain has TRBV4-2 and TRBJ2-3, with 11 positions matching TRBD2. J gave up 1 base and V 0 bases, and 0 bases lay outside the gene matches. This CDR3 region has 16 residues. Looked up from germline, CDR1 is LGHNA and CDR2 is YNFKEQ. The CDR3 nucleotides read TGTGCCAGCAGCCAAGAACTAGCGGGAGGCACAGATACGCAGTATTTT. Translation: CASSQELAGGTDTQYF.

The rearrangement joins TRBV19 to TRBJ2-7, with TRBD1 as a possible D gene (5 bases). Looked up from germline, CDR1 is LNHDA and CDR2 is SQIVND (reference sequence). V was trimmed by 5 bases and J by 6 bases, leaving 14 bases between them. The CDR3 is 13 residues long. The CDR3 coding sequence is TGTGCCAGTAGTCCTGGTAGGGGTGGCGAGCAGTACTTC. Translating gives CASSPGRGGEQYF.

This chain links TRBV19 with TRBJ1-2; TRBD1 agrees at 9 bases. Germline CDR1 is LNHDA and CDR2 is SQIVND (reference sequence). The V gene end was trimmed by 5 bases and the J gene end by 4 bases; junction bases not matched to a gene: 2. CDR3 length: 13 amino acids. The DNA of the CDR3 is TGTGCCAGTAGTCTACAGGGGGCCTATGGCTACACCTTC. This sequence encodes CASSLQGAYGYTF.

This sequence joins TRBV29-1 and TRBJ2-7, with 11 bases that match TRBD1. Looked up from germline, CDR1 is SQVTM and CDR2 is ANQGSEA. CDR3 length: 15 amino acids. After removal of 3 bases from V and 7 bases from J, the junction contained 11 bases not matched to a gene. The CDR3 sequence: CSVDIRDRGTWEQYF. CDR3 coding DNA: TGCAGCGTTGACATCCGGGACAGGGGGACGTGGGAGCAGTACTTC.

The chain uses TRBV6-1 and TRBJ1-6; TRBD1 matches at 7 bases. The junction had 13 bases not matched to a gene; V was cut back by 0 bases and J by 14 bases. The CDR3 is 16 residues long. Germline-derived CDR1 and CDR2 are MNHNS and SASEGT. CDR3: CASSEAGQRAISTLHF. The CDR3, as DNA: TGTGCCAGCAGTGAAGCGGGACAGAGGGCGATTTCCACCCTCCACTTT.

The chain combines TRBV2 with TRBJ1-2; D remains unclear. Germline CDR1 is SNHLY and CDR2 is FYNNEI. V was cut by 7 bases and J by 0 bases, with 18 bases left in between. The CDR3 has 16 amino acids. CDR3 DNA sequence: TGTGCCAGCATGAATATAACAGCCCCAGCTAACTATGGCTACACCTTC. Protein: CASMNITAPANYGYTF.

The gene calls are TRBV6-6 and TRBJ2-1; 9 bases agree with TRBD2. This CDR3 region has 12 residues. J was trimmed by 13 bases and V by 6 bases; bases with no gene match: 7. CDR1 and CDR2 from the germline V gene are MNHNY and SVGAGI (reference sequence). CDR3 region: CASSNPREGQFF. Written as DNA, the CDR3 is TGTGCCAGCAGCAACCCGCGGGAGGGACAGTTCTTC.

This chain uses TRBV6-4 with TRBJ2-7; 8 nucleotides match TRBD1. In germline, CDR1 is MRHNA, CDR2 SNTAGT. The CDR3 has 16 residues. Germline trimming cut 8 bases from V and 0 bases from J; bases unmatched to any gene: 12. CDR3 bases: TGTGCCAGCCGATCCCCAGGACAGGGTGACTCCTACGAGCAGTACTTC. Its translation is CASRSPGQGDSYEQYF.